The 14 T cell receptor beta chains in this list originate from one sample, sequenced in a study of T cells in tuberculosis. Assay used: immunoSEQ multiplex PCR; TCRdb lists only in-frame clones, some missing. The data contain about 88,000 clones, roughly 91% of them singletons. Thawed, overnight-rested PBMC were stained with GMM-loaded CD1B tetramer, viability dye and anti-CD3, then sorted. The lipid loaded on the CD1B tetramers was C32 glucose monomycolate from Rhodococcus equi. The sample consisted of CD1b-GMM tetramer-negative cells sorted from PBMCs. These receptors were collected from an adult woman with latent tuberculosis.

This clone was detected once. V is TRBV11-2 and J is TRBJ1-3, with D unclear. CDR1 SGHAT and CDR2 FQNNGV come from the germline V gene. Deletions cut 1 base from V and 0 bases from J, with 4 bases between. The CDR3 runs 14 residues. The CDR3 loop reads CASSLGSSGNTIYF. The DNA for the CDR3 is TGTGCCAGCAGCTTAGGTAGCTCTGGAAACACCATATATTTT.

The chain combines TRBV2 with TRBJ1-6; D is perhaps TRBD1 (5 bases). Trimming cost V 7 bases and J 0 bases, with 16 bases left between them. CDR3 size: 17 residues. Germline V gene data show CDR1 as SNHLY and CDR2 as FYNNEI. The CDR3 region has the DNA TGTGCCAGCAAGCGCGGGGCTCTTAGCTCCTATAATTCACCCCTCCACTTT. It translates to CASKRGALSSYNSPLHF.

A word on this clone: Other DNA sequences in the sample encode the same CDR3. V and J are TRBV2 and TRBJ2-2; 13 bases agree with TRBD2. Germline lookup yields CDR1 SNHLY and CDR2 FYNNEI. The V segment lost 6 bases and the J segment 0 bases; nucleotides outside the gene matches: 4. The length of the CDR3 is 17 residues. This chain's CDR3 is CASRRTSGGTNTGELFF. The DNA for the CDR3 is TGTGCCAGCAGGCGGACTAGCGGGGGTACGAACACCGGGGAGCTGTTTTTT.

The gene calls are TRBV28 and TRBJ1-4; D remains ambiguous. The length of the CDR3 is 12 residues. CDR1 and CDR2 (germline): MDHEN, SYDVKM. Trimming removed 2 bases from V and 12 bases from J, with 10 bases in between. The CDR3: CASSLQAKELFF. CDR3 nucleotide sequence: TGTGCCAGCAGTTTACAGGCTAAAGAACTGTTTTTT.

The V gene is TRBV27, the J gene TRBJ2-1, with D possibly matching TRBD1 (5 bases). This CDR3 has 11 residues. Trimming shortened V by 5 bases and J by 7 bases, and 6 bases separated the two germline ends. Looked up from germline, CDR1 is MNHEY and CDR2 is SMNVEV (reference sequence). The CDR3 reads CASSQGNEQFF. CDR3 DNA: TGTGCCAGCAGTCAGGGTAATGAGCAGTTCTTC.

J is TRBJ1-2 and V is TRBV6-5; 10 bases line up with TRBD1. The CDR3 is made up of 13 amino acids. V lost 6 bases and J lost 8; bases outside the gene matches: 6. The germline V gene encodes CDR1 MNHEY and CDR2 SVGAGI. The chain's CDR3 is CASRSTGGLGYTF. The CDR3 DNA sequence: TGTGCCAGCAGGTCGACAGGGGGCCTCGGCTACACCTTC.

The V gene is TRBV28, the J gene TRBJ2-1; 7 bases agree with TRBD2. V lost 3 bases to trimming and J lost 2 bases; unmatched junction nucleotides: 7. The CDR3 covers 16 residues. Germline lookup yields CDR1 MDHEN and CDR2 SYDVKM. The CDR3 is CASSFPRAGAYNEQFF. CDR3 in DNA: TGTGCCAGCAGTTTCCCCCGGGCGGGGGCCTACAATGAGCAGTTCTTC.

This chain connects TRBV7-2 to TRBJ1-2, with a weak D call TRBD1 (6 bases). Trimming took off 6 bases at V and 4 bases at J, with 30 bases between the two ends. Germline V CDR1 and CDR2: SGHTA, FQGNSA. There are 19 residues in the CDR3. CDR3: CASSRGGRGIVRERYGYTF. The CDR3 nucleotides read TGTGCCAGCAGTCGGGGGGGCCGGGGAATAGTTAGGGAACGCTATGGCTACACCTTC.

The chain recombines TRBV10-3 with TRBJ1-4; D is unclear. Germline V gene data show CDR1 as ENHRY and CDR2 as SYGVKD. Trimming cost V 7 bases and J 8 bases, with 8 bases left between them. The CDR3 contains 11 residues. This CDR3 is CAIKDGEKLFF. In nucleotides, the CDR3 is TGTGCCATCAAAGACGGGGAAAAACTGTTTTTT.

J is TRBJ1-2 and V is TRBV6-1; no clear D gene. V was shortened by 0 bases and J by 3 bases, with 14 bases between the two germline ends. CDR3 length equals 16 residues. Germline-derived CDR1 and CDR2 are MNHNS and SASEGT. CDR3 coding DNA: TGTGCCAGCAGTGAAGCGCCAGGAACACCCTACTATGGCTACACCTTC. Its translation: CASSEAPGTPYYGYTF.

V usage is TRBV11-2 and J usage is TRBJ1-5; the D gene is possibly TRBD1 (6 bases). V dropped 0 bases and J dropped 4 bases, with 7 bases sitting between them. Germline V gene sequence: CDR1 SGHAT, CDR2 FQNNGV. The CDR3 consists of 14 residues. In nucleotides, the CDR3 is TGTGCCAGCAGCTTAGAGGGGGCGAATCAGCCCCAGCATTTT. It translates to CASSLEGANQPQHF. Based on the CDR3 plus reference TRBV11-2 and TRBJ1-5, the full variable domain is EAGVAQSPRYKIIEKRQSVAFWCNPISGHATLYWYQQILGQGPKLLIQFQNNGVVDDSQLPKDRFSAERLKGVDSTLKIQPAKLEDSAVYLCASSLEGANQPQHFGDGTRLSIL.

This clone was counted a few times. This chain uses TRBV2 with TRBJ2-3; the D gene is possibly TRBD2 (6 bases). Per germline, CDR1 SNHLY and CDR2 FYNNEI. Deletions cut 4 bases from V and 6 bases from J, with 20 bases between. This CDR3 comprises 16 residues. In nucleotides, the CDR3 is TGTGCCAGCAGTGCCCAAGGAAGAAGGGCGGGGGATACGCAGTATTTT. It encodes CASSAQGRRAGDTQYF.

CDR3 sequence (DNA): TGTGCTAGTGGTTTGGGTTCGGTTACGCAGTATTTT. Amino acids: CASGLGSVTQYF. This chain connects TRBV12-5 to TRBJ2-3, with D unclear. The germline gives CDR1 LGHNT, CDR2 FRNRAP. V gave up 1 base and J gave up 8 bases, with 7 bases separating them. The CDR3 loop spans 12 amino acids. Based on the CDR3 plus reference TRBV12-5 and TRBJ2-3, the full variable domain is DARVTQTPRHKVTEMGQEVTMRCQPILGHNTVFWYRQTMMQGLELLAYFRNRAPLDDSGMPKDRFSAEMPDATLATLKIQPSEPRDSAVYFCASGLGSVTQYFGPGTRLTVL.

The chain recombines TRBV4-2 with TRBJ2-7; TRBD1 aligns across 7 bases. Germline V CDR1 and CDR2: LGHNA, YNFKEQ. Trimming at V came to 5 bases and at J to 5 bases, leaving 9 bases not matched to a gene. This CDR3 has 14 amino acids. The CDR3 region is CASSFTGELNEQYF. The CDR3, as DNA: TGTGCCAGCAGCTTTACAGGGGAACTCAACGAGCAGTACTTC.